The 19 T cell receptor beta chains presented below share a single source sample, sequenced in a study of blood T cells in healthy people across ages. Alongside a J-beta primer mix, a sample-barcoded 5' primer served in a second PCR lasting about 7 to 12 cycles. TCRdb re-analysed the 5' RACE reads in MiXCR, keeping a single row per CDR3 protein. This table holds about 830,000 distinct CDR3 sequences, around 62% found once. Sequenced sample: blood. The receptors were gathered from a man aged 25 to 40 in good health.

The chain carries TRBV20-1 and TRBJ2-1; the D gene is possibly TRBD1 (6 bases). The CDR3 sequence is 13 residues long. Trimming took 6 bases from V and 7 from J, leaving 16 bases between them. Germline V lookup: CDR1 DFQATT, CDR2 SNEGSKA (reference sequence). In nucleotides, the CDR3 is TGCAGTGCGAGACAGGTTACACGTAATGAGCAGTTCTTC. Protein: CSARQVTRNEQFF.

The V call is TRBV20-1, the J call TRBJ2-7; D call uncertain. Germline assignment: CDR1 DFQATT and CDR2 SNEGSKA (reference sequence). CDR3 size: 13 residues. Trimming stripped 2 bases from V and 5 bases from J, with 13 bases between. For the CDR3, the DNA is TGCAGTGCTAGATGGCAGGCCGTCGACGAGCAGTACTTC. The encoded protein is CSARWQAVDEQYF.

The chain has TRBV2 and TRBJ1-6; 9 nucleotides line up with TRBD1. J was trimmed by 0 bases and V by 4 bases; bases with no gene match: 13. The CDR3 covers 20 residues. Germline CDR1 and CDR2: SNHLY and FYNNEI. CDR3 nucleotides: TGTGCCAGCAGTGTCGATCCCGGGACAGGGCCAGGCTCCTATAATTCACCCCTCCACTTT. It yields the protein CASSVDPGTGPGSYNSPLHF.

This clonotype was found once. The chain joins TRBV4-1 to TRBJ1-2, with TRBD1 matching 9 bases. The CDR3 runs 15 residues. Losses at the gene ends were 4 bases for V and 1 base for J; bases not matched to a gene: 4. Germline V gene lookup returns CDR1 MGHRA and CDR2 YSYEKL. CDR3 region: CASSLRDRDNYGYTF. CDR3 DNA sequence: TGCGCCAGCAGCCTCCGGGACAGGGATAACTATGGCTACACCTTC.

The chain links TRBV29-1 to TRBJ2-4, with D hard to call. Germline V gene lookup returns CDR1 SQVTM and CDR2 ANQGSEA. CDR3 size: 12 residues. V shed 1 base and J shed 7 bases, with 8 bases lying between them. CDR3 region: CSVEASQNIQYF. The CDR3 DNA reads TGCAGCGTTGAAGCAAGTCAGAACATTCAGTACTTC. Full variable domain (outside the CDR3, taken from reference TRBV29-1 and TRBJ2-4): SAVISQKPSRDICQRGTSLTIQCQVDSQVTMMFWYRQQPGQSLTLIATANQGSEATYESGFVIDKFPISRPNLTFSTLTVSNMSPEDSSIYLCSVEASQNIQYFGAGTRLSVL.

CDR3 bases: TGTGCCAGCAGTGAAAGAGTTAGCTCCTACAATGAGCAGTTCTTC. Residues: CASSERVSSYNEQFF. J is TRBJ2-1 and V is TRBV2; D call uncertain. The length of the CDR3 is 15 residues. The germline V and J ends were trimmed by 2 bases and 0 bases, with 8 bases remaining between them. Per the germline V gene, CDR1 is SNHLY and CDR2 is FYNNEI.

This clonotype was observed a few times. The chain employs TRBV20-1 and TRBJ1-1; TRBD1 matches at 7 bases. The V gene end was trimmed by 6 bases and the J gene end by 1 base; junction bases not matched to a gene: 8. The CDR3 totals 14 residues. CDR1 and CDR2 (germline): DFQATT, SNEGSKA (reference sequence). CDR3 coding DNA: TGCAGTGCCTTCAAGGGGGCGGCGAACACTGAAGCTTTCTTT. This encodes CSAFKGAANTEAFF.

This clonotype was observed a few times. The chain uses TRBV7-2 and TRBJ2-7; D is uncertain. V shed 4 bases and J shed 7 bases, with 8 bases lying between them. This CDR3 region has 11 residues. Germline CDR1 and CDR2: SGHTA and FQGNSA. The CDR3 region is CASSWMGEQYF. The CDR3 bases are TGTGCCAGCAGCTGGATGGGGGAGCAGTACTTC.

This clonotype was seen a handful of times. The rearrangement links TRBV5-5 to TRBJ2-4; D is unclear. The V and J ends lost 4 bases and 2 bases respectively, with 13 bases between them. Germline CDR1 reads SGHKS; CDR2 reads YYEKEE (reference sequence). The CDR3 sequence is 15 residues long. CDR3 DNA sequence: TGTGCCAGCAGCCCGGCCGGCCAAACCAAAAACATTCAGTACTTC. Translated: CASSPAGQTKNIQYF.

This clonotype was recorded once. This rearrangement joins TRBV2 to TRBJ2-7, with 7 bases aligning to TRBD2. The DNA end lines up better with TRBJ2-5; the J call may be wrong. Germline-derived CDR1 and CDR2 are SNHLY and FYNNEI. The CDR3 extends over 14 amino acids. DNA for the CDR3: TGTGCCAGCATGAGCGGACTAGTAAGAGAGACCCAGTACTTC. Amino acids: CASMSGLVRETQYF.

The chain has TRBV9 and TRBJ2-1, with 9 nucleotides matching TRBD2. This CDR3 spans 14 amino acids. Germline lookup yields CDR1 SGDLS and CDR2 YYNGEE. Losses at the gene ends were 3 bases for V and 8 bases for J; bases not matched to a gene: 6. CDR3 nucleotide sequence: TGTGCCAGCAGCGGTAGCGGGGGCGGCTATGAGCAGTTCTTC. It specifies CASSGSGGGYEQFF.

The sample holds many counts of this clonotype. CDR3 in DNA: TGCAGCGTCCAGTTGTCTACTGACATTCAGTACTTC. Its protein product is CSVQLSTDIQYF. The gene calls are TRBV29-1 and TRBJ2-4; D remains ambiguous. The CDR3 length is 12 residues. Germline values: CDR1 SQVTM, CDR2 ANQGSEA. Trimming stripped 6 bases from V and 8 bases from J, with 14 bases between.

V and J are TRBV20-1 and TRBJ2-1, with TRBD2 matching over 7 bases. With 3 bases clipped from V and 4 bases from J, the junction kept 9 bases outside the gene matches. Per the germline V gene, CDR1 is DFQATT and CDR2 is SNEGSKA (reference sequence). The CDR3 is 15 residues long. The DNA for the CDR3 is TGCAGTGCTAGTTTGCCAGCGGGGAGATACAATGAGCAGTTCTTC. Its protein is CSASLPAGRYNEQFF.

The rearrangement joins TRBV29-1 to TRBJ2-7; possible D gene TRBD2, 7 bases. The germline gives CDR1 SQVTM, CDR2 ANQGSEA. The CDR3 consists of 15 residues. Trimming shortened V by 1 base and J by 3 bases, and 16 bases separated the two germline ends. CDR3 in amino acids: CSVEGGGPTFYEQYF. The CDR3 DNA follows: TGCAGCGTTGAAGGGGGGGGCCCAACCTTCTACGAGCAGTACTTC.

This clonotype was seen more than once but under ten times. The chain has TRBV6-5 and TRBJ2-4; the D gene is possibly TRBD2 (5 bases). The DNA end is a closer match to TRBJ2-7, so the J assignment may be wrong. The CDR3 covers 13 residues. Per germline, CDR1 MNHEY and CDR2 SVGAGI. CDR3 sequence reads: CASHRGFPHEQYF. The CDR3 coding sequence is TGTGCCAGCCATCGAGGGTTCCCCCACGAGCAGTACTTC.

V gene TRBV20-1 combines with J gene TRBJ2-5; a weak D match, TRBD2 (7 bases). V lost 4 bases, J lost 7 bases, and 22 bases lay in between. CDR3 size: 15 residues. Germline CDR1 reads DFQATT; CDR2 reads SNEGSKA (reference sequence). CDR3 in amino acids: CSAKPRRGPLGTQYF. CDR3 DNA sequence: TGCAGTGCTAAGCCCCGGCGGGGGCCTTTAGGGACCCAGTACTTC.

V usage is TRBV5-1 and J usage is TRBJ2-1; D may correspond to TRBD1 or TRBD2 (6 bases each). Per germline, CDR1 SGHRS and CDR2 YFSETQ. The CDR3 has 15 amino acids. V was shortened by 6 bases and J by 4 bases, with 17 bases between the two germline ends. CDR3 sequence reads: CASTLGGGPYNEQFF. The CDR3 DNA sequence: TGCGCCAGCACACTAGGAGGGGGGCCGTACAATGAGCAGTTCTTC.

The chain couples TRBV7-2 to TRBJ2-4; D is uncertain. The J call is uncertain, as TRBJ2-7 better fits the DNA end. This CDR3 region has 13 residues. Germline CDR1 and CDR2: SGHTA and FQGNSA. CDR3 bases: TGTGCCAGCAGCCCCGGAATAGTTCGCGAGCAGTACTTC. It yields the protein CASSPGIVREQYF.

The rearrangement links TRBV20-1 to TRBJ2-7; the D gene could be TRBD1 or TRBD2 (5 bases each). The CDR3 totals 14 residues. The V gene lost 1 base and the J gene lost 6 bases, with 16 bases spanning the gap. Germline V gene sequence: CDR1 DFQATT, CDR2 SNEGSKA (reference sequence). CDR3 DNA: TGCAGTGCTAGAGCCCGCCAACTAGGGGTCGAGCAGTACTTC. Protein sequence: CSARARQLGVEQYF.